Listed below are T cell receptor beta chains from one sample, sequenced in a study of cytomegalovirus exposure and HLA in healthy donors. Method: immunoSEQ multiplex PCR; TCRdb's copy keeps in-frame clones and lacks some. The top ten clones hold around 1.3% of a sample with roughly 120,000 clones, 85% to 95% of them seen once. Sequenced material: PBMCs. Every receptor here comes from a woman aged 18-30 years in good health and CMV-seronegative. Each CDR3 is given with its conserved first and last residue. The D gene is left open where the match is weak. Size is omitted from some rows. Given values are once, few, many or a class for expanded clones.

>TRBJ1-1|-|-|TRBV7-9
TGTGCCAGCAGCTGGGTTGGGCCAACCGAAGCTTTCTTT
CASSWVGPTEAFF
>TRBJ1-1|-|TRBD1|TRBV9
TGTGCCAGCAGCCCCGTGCCGGGGACAGGGAACACTGAAGCTTTCTTT
CASSPVPGTGNTEAFF
>TRBJ1-1|-|-|TRBV5-1
TGCGCCAGCAGCTTGGCCAGGAAGGACACTGAAGCTTTCTTT
CASSLARKDTEAFF
>TRBJ2-7|-|TRBD1|TRBV28
TGTGCCAGCAGGATCCGGGACAGGGAAACCTACGAGCAGTACTTC
CASRIRDRETYEQYF
>TRBJ2-3|-|TRBD1|TRBV28
TGTGCCAGCAGTTTATCCCAAGCGACAGGGGGCAACGAAGATACGCAGTATTTT
CASSLSQATGGNEDTQYF
>TRBJ2-1|-|TRBD2|TRBV5-1
TGCGCCAGCAGCGCGGGACTAGCGAACAATGAGCAGTTCTTC
CASSAGLANNEQFF
>TRBJ1-4|-|-|TRBV19
TGTGCCAGTAGCAACAGGGTTGGGGAAAAACTGTTTTTT
CASSNRVGEKLFF
>TRBJ2-7|-|-|TRBV18
TGTGCCAGCTCACCAAATCGTGACACCTACGAGCAGTACTTC
CASSPNRDTYEQYF
>TRBJ1-1|-|-|TRBV6-5
TGTGCCACCCGCTATGGGAACACTGAAGCTTTCTTT
CATRYGNTEAFF
>TRBJ1-5|-|-|TRBV19
TGTGCCAGTAGTATAGGGGGCGGCAAGGGGCCCCAGCATTTT
CASSIGGGKGPQHF
>TRBJ1-2|-|TRBD1|TRBV7-9
TGTGCCAGCAGCTCCGGGACAGGTCATAACTATGGCTACACCTTC
CASSSGTGHNYGYTF
>TRBJ2-7|-|-|TRBV27
TGTGCCAGCAGTGTCACAAGCTCCTACGAGCAGTACTTC
CASSVTSSYEQYF
>TRBJ2-7|-|-|TRBV6-6
TGTGCCAGCAGTTACTACCCCCGGGACTCCTCCGAGGGGCAGTACTTC
CASSYYPRDSSEGQYF
>TRBJ2-7|-|TRBD1|TRBV28
TGTGCCAGCAGTCCGGGACAGACCTACGAGCAGTACTTC
CASSPGQTYEQYF
>TRBJ2-2|once|TRBD1|TRBV11-2
TGTGCCAGCAGCTGGAGGGGACAGGGGAACACCGGGGAGCTGTTTTTT
CASSWRGQGNTGELFF
>TRBJ1-1|-|-|TRBV5-1
TGCGCCAGCAGGAGGGACACCAATGAAGCTTTCTTT
CASRRDTNEAFF
>TRBJ1-2|-|-|TRBV4-1
TGCGCCAGCAGCCAAGAAACCGCAGGGAACTATGGCTACACCTTC
CASSQETAGNYGYTF
>TRBJ1-2|-|-|TRBV4-1
TGCGCCAGCAGCCAAGATAAGGCACAGGCCATAAATAATGTCCGCACCTTC
CASSQDKAQAINNVRTF
>TRBJ2-1|-|TRBD2|TRBV7-3
TGTGCCAGCAGCTTAGGGACTAGCGACTATATGAATGAGCAGTTCTTC
CASSLGTSDYMNEQFF
>TRBJ2-2|-|-|TRBV28
TGTGCCAGCAGTTTACTACGGGGATCCACCGGGGAGCTGTTTTTT
CASSLLRGSTGELFF
>TRBJ2-1|-|TRBD1|TRBV18
TGTGCCAGCTCCCCGGGACAGGGGGCGTACAATGAGCAGTTCTTC
CASSPGQGAYNEQFF
>TRBJ1-6|-|TRBD1|TRBV5-4
TGTGCCAGCAGCTCTGGACAGGGTGAGTCACCCCTCCACTTT
CASSSGQGESPLHF
>TRBJ1-2|once|TRBD1|TRBV28
TGTGCCAGCAGACATCAATTGGACAGGGACTATGGCTACACCTTC
CASRHQLDRDYGYTF
>TRBJ1-4|-|-|TRBV9
TGTGCCAGCAGTCCTCGAGGCAGCCATAATGAAAAACTGTTTTTT
CASSPRGSHNEKLFF
>TRBJ2-3|-|TRBD2|TRBV29-1
TGCAGCGTTGAAGATCTTCGGGCTAGCGGAAACACAGATACGCAGTATTTT
CSVEDLRASGNTDTQYF
>TRBJ2-7|once|-|TRBV6-5
TGTGCCAGCAGTAACGGCGACAGTCCCTACGAGCAGTACTTC
CASSNGDSPYEQYF